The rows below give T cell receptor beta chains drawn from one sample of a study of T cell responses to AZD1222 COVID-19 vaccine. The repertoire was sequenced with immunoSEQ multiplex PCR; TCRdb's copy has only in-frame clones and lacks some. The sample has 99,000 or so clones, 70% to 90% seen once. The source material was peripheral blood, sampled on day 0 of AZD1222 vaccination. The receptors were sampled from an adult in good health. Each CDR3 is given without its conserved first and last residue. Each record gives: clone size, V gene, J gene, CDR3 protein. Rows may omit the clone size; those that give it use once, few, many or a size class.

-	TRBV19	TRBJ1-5	ASSIGGSYSNQPQH
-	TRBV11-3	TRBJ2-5	ASSSTGGEETQY
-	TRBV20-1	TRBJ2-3	SAAPEDTQY
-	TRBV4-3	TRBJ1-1	ASSQQLGNTEAF
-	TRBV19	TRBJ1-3	AKRKQGVGNTIY
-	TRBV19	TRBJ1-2	ASRRTGVNYGYT
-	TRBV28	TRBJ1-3	ASSFLNTIY
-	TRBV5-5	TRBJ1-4	ASSLSPGQGILIEKLF
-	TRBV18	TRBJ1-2	ASSGLGQGGDYGYT
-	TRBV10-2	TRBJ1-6	ASSFSVSQWSPLH
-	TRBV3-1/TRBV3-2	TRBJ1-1	ASSPWGRLNTEAF
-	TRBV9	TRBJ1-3	ASSPRQGYSGNTIY
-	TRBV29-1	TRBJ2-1	STVGYGGRNYNEQF
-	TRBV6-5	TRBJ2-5	ASRLFGGGSETQY
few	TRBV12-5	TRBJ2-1	ASATGTSGGNNEQF
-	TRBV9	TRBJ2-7	ASSVGGQGYEQY
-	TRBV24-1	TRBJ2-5	ATSDFASGTQETQY